This TCR beta chain emerged from a study of blood T cell repertoires in COVID-19. Study details: T cells, B-cell-depleted T cells, or PBMCs supplied cDNA or gDNA.

Germline-derived CDR1 and CDR2 are SGHTA and FQGTGA. The CDR3 is 15 amino acids. Trimming stripped 4 bases from V and 0 bases from J, with 10 bases between. Authors' analysis steps: By means of reference gene primer amplification, nucleated cell counts were estimated. Data came from immunoSEQ multiplex PCR; TCRdb stores just in-frame clones and leaves some out. V and J calls and clone size come straight from that table; D and trimming were deduced from the DNA. The data contain under 45,000 clones, 65% to 80% of them singletons. Material: peripheral blood. This receptor was taken from a man between 60 and 70 years old with active COVID-19. V gene TRBV7-3 combines with J gene TRBJ2-1; possibly TRBD2 for D (6 bases). The CDR3 nucleotides read TGTGCCAGCAGCTGGGACTTGAGCTCCTACAATGAGCAGTTCTTC. Its protein is CASSWDLSSYNEQFF.